Presented here are 3 T cell receptor beta chains from one specimen sequenced in a study of cytomegalovirus exposure and HLA in healthy donors. The PCR was carried out with 60 Vbeta primers and 13 Jbeta primers. Sequencing was performed with immunoSEQ multiplex PCR; in TCRdb, only in-frame clones are kept and a portion is missing. This repertoire shows tens of thousands of clones, over 60% found once; its top ten account for around 5.3%. The specimen was PBMCs. All receptors come from a young man in good health and CMV-seropositive.

A few counts support this clone. V is TRBV7-2 and J is TRBJ2-3, with TRBD2 matching 10 bases. From germline, CDR1 is SGHTA and CDR2 FQGNSA. The J segment lost 2 bases and the V segment lost 0 bases, leaving 8 bases of the junction unmatched. The CDR3 contains 18 residues. As DNA, the CDR3 is TGTGCCAGCAGCTTAGCGTCGGTAGCGGGGGGCCCCACAGATACGCAGTATTTT. As protein: CASSLASVAGGPTDTQYF.

This clone has more than one count but fewer than ten. DNA for the CDR3: TGTGCCAGCAGCTCTAGACAGGGGGCAAGCATGAACACTGAAGCTTTCTTT. Translating gives CASSSRQGASMNTEAFF. The V gene is TRBV7-9, the J gene TRBJ1-1; 10 nucleotides agree with TRBD1. With V trimmed by 4 bases and J by 0 bases, 8 bases remained unmatched. CDR3 length: 17 residues. The germline V gene encodes CDR1 SEHNR and CDR2 FQNEAQ (reference sequence).

This sequence joins TRBV9 and TRBJ2-2, with 9 bases that match TRBD2. Germline V gene sequence: CDR1 SGDLS, CDR2 YYNGEE. J was trimmed by 4 bases and V by 4 bases; bases with no gene match: 8. The CDR3 loop spans 16 amino acids. In nucleotides, the CDR3 is TGTGCCAGCAGCACCCGGACTAGCGAGCTCACCGGGGAGCTGTTTTTT. It is translated as CASSTRTSELTGELFF. Full variable domain (rest looked up from reference TRBV9 and TRBJ2-2): DSGVTQTPKHLITATGQRVTLRCSPRSGDLSVYWYQQSLDQGLQFLIQYYNGEERAKGNILERFSAQQFPDLHSELNLSSLELGDSALYFCASSTRTSELTGELFFGEGSRLTVL.